What follows are 13 T cell receptor beta chains derived from one specimen sequenced in a study of shared clonotypes between healthy human individuals. Sequencing used immunoSEQ multiplex PCR; TCRdb keeps in-frame clones, though not all of them. Here the sample spans millions of clones, 85% to 95% being singletons. Sequencing input: naive CD4+ T cells sorted from blood. The subset is: CD45RA+ positively selected. The receptors originated from a young man in good health.

In regard to this clone: Other DNA sequences in this specimen translate into the identical CDR3. J is TRBJ2-1 and V is TRBV18; 9 bases are shared with TRBD2. Germline values: CDR1 KGHSH, CDR2 LQKENI. V was clipped by 3 bases and J by 2 bases; unmatched bases: 2. The CDR3 is made up of 15 amino acids. The chain's CDR3 is CASSPLAGTYNEQFF. The CDR3 DNA reads as TGTGCCAGCTCACCCCTAGCGGGAACCTACAATGAGCAGTTCTTC.

This chain joins TRBV10-3 and TRBJ2-7; TRBD2 agrees at 10 bases. The J segment lost 1 base and the V segment lost 7 bases, leaving 10 bases of the junction unmatched. The CDR3 extends over 16 amino acids. CDR1 is ENHRY and CDR2 is SYGVKD in the germline V gene. The CDR3 reads CAITGLADRKSYEQYF. The CDR3 region has the DNA TGTGCCATCACCGGACTAGCGGATAGGAAGTCCTACGAGCAGTACTTC.

The chain carries TRBV5-1 and TRBJ1-5; D is possibly TRBD1 (5 bases). Trimming pared 1 base from V and 6 bases from J, leaving 14 bases between. CDR1 is SGHRS, CDR2 YFSETQ, per germline. The length of the CDR3 is 15 residues. CDR3 in amino acids: CASSLLGDPSQPQHF. The CDR3 DNA reads as TGCGCCAGCAGCTTGTTAGGGGACCCAAGTCAGCCCCAGCATTTT.

Concerning this clone: A far larger clone lies a single base away; this is likely a read error. V usage is TRBV18 and J usage is TRBJ2-7; no clear D. CDR1 and CDR2 from the germline V gene are KGHSH and LQKENI. There are 13 residues in the CDR3. Trimming took off 3 bases at V and 5 bases at J, with 11 bases between the two ends. For the CDR3, the DNA is TGTGCCAGCTCACCCAGGACCGGAAACGAGCAGTACTTC. Translation gives CASSPRTGNEQYF. Combining the CDR3 with reference TRBV18 and TRBJ2-7 gives the whole variable domain NAGVMQNPRHLVRRRGQEARLRCSPMKGHSHVYWYRQLPEEGLKFMVYLQKENIIDESGMPKERFSAEFPKEGPSILRIQQVVRGDSAAYFCASSPRTGNEQYFGPGTRLTVT.

CDR3 nucleotide sequence: TGTGCCACCAGCAGAGATCTTGGTTCCTACAATGAGCAGTTCTTC. It encodes CATSRDLGSYNEQFF. The chain recombines TRBV15 with TRBJ2-1, with D hard to call. The CDR3 contains 15 residues. Per germline, CDR1 LNHNV and CDR2 YYDKDF (reference sequence). V was pared by 0 bases and J by 1 base, with 7 bases between. Using reference TRBV15 and TRBJ2-1 for the parts outside the CDR3, the full variable domain is DAMVIQNPRYQVTQFGKPVTLSCSQTLNHNVMYWYQQKSSQAPKLLFHYYDKDFNNEADTPDNFQSRRPNTSFCFLDIRSPGLGDTAMYLCATSRDLGSYNEQFFGPGTRLTVL.

On this clone: Additional DNA sequences in this sample encode the identical CDR3. This chain joins TRBV7-8 and TRBJ2-7; D is unresolved. CDR1 SGHVS and CDR2 FQNEAQ come from the germline V gene. CDR3 length: 11 amino acids. Trimming removed 5 bases at V and 3 bases at J, with 5 bases between. CDR3 sequence (DNA): TGTGCCAGCAGCCTTGACTACGAGCAGTACTTC. Its protein is CASSLDYEQYF.

The genes are TRBV19 and TRBJ1-2; possibly TRBD1 for D (5 bases). This CDR3 comprises 14 residues. V was shortened by 5 bases and J by 4 bases, with 14 bases between the two germline ends. Per germline, CDR1 LNHDA and CDR2 SQIVND (reference sequence). In DNA, the CDR3 is TGTGCCAGTAGTGAACAGGTCTCTGTCTATGGCTACACCTTC. This sequence encodes CASSEQVSVYGYTF.

In regard to this clone: A much larger clone lies a single base off, so this may be a read error. The V and J genes are TRBV5-6 and TRBJ2-7, with D possibly being TRBD2 (6 bases). The CDR3 is made up of 12 amino acids. The germline gives CDR1 SGHDT, CDR2 YYEEEE. V lost 4 bases, J lost 1 base, and 6 bases lay in between. CDR3 DNA sequence: TGTGCCAGCAGCGCGGGATCCTACGAGCAGTACTTC. Residues: CASSAGSYEQYF.

The rearrangement links TRBV6-1 to TRBJ1-5, with D unclear. Trimming shortened V by 6 bases and J by 3 bases, and 15 bases separated the two germline ends. This CDR3 is 15 amino acids long. Germline-derived CDR1 and CDR2 are MNHNS and SASEGT. CDR3 sequence: CASRVGGQFNQPQHF. The CDR3 DNA is TGTGCCAGCAGAGTGGGCGGCCAGTTCAATCAGCCCCAGCATTTT.

The gene calls are TRBV4-3 and TRBJ1-2; no definite D call. The germline V and J ends were trimmed by 0 bases and 4 bases, with 15 bases remaining between them. Germline lookup yields CDR1 LGHNA and CDR2 YSLEER. This CDR3 region has 16 residues. The CDR3 DNA reads as TGCGCCAGCAGCCAAGATTGGGGAGCTACGGCCTATGGCTACACCTTC. Translated: CASSQDWGATAYGYTF.

The J gene is TRBJ2-3, the V gene TRBV30; TRBD2 matches at 7 bases. V gave up 2 bases and J gave up 4 bases; unmatched junction bases: 15. The CDR3 length is 17 residues. Germline V gene sequence: CDR1 GTSNPN, CDR2 SVGIG (reference sequence). CDR3 nucleotide sequence: TGTGCCTGGAGTTGGGGGGGTAAGCGGGCAAGGGCAGATACGCAGTATTTT. It is translated as CAWSWGGKRARADTQYF.

The CDR3 sequence is CASSGGVSNTGELFF. The CDR3 DNA sequence: TGTGCCAGCAGTGGCGGGGTATCGAACACCGGGGAGCTGTTTTTT. The chain couples TRBV2 to TRBJ2-2; TRBD2 might be the D (6 bases). This CDR3 region has 15 residues. In germline, CDR1 is SNHLY, CDR2 FYNNEI. V was pared by 4 bases and J by 0 bases, with 9 bases between.

With regard to this clone: The same CDR3 also results from other DNA sequences found in this sample. The chain has TRBV18 and TRBJ1-2; D is unclear. V was shortened by 1 base and J by 2 bases, with 5 bases between the two germline ends. From germline, CDR1 is KGHSH and CDR2 LQKENI. CDR3 length: 13 residues. The CDR3 nucleotides read TGTGCCAGCTCACCACAAGGGAACTATGGCTACACCTTC. Translation: CASSPQGNYGYTF.